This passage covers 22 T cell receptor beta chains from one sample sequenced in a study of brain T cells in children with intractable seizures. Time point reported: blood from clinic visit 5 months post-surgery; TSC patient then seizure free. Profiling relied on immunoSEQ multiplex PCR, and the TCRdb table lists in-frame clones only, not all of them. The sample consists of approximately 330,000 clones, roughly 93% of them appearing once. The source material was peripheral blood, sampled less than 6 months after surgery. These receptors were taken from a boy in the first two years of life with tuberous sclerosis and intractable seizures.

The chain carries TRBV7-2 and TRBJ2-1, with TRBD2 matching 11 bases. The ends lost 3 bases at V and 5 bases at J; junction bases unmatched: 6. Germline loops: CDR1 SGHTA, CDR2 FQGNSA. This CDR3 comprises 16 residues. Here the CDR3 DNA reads TGTGCCAGCAGCTTGAGACTAGCGGGGCTTCACAATGAGCAGTTCTTC. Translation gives CASSLRLAGLHNEQFF. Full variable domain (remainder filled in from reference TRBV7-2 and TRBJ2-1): GAGVSQSPSNKVTEKGKDVELRCDPISGHTALYWYRQSLGQGLEFLIYFQGNSAPDKSGLPSDRFSAERTGGSVSTLTIQRTQQEDSAVYLCASSLRLAGLHNEQFFGPGTRLTVL.

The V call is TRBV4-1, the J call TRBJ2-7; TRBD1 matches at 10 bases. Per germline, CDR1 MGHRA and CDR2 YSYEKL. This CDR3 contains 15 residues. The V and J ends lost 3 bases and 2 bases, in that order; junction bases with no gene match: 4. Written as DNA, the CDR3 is TGCGCCAGCAGCCAGGGACAGGGGTCCACCTACGAGCAGTACTTC. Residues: CASSQGQGSTYEQYF.

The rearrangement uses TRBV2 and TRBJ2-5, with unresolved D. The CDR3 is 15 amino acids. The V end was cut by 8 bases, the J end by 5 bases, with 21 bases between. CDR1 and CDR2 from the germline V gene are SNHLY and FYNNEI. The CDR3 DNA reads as TGTGCCAGCCGAATGGCACCCCAGGCCCTCGAGACCCAGTACTTC. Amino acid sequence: CASRMAPQALETQYF.

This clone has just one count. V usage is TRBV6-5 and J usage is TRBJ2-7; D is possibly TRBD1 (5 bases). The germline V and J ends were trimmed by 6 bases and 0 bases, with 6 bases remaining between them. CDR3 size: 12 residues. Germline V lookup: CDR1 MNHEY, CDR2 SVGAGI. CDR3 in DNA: TGTGCCAGCAGCGACAGCTCCTACGAGCAGTACTTC. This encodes CASSDSSYEQYF.

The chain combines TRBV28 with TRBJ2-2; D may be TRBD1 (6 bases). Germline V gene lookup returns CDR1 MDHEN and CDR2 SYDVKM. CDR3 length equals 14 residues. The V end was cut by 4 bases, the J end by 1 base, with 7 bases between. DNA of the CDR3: TGTGCCAGCAGTTGGGGACAGAACACCGGGGAGCTGTTTTTT. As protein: CASSWGQNTGELFF.

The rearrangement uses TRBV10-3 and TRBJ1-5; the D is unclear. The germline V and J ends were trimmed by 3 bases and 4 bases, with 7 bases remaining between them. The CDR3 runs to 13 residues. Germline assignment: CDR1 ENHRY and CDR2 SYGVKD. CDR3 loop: CAISDERNQPQHF. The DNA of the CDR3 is TGTGCCATCAGTGATGAGAGAAATCAGCCCCAGCATTTT.

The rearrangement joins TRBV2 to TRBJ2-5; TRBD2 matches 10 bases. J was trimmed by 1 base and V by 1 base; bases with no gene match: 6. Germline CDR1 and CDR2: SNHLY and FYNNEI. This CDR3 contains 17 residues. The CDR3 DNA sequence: TGTGCCAGCAGTGAAGTCGCTAGCGGGGGCTTCCAAGAGACCCAGTACTTC. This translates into CASSEVASGGFQETQYF.

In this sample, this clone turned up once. The CDR3 DNA is TGTGCCAGCTCATCCCCGCCTAGGGGGCGCGGACTAGCGGGGGGCGGAAGGGGACAAGAGACCCAGTACTTC. Translated, it gives CASSSPPRGRGLAGGGRGQETQYF. This chain connects TRBV18 to TRBJ2-5, with 14 bases lining up with TRBD2. Germline assignment: CDR1 KGHSH and CDR2 LQKENI. V was pared by 5 bases and J by 2 bases, with 28 bases of the junction left unmatched. The CDR3 has 24 amino acids.

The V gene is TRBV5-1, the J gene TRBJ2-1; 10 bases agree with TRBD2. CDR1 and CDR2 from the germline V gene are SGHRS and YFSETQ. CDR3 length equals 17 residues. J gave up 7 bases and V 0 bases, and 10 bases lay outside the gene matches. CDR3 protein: CASSLAGPAGGPNEQFF. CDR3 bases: TGCGCCAGCAGCTTGGCAGGGCCAGCGGGGGGGCCTAATGAGCAGTTCTTC.

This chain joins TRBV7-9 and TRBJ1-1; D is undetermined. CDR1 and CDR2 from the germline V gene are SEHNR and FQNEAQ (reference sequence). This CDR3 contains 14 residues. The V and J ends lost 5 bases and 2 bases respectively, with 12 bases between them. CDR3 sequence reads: CASSTSDGNTEAFF. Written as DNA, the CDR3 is TGTGCCAGCAGCACGTCGGACGGCAACACTGAAGCTTTCTTT.

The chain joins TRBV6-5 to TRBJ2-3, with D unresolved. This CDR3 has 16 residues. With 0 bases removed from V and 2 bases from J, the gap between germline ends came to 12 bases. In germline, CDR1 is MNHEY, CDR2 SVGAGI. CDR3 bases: TGTGCCAGCAGTTACTCCCTTCTAGTTTCCACAGATACGCAGTATTTT. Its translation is CASSYSLLVSTDTQYF.

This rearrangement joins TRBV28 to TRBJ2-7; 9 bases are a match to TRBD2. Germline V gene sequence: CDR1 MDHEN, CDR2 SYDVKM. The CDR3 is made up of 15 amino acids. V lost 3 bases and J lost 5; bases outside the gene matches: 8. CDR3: CASSFGLAGIDEQYF. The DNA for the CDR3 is TGTGCCAGCAGTTTTGGCCTAGCGGGAATCGACGAGCAGTACTTC.

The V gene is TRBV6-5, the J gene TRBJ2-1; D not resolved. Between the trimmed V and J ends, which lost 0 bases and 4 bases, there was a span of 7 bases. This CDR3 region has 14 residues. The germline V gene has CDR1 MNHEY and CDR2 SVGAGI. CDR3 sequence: CASSYSQLYNEQFF. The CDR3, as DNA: TGTGCCAGCAGTTACTCGCAACTGTACAATGAGCAGTTCTTC.

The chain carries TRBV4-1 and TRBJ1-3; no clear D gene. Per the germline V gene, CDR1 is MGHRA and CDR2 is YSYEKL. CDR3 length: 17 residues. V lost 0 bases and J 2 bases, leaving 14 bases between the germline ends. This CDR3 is CASSQDTAVRPGNTIYF. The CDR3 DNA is TGCGCCAGCAGCCAAGATACGGCCGTACGGCCTGGAAACACCATATATTTT.

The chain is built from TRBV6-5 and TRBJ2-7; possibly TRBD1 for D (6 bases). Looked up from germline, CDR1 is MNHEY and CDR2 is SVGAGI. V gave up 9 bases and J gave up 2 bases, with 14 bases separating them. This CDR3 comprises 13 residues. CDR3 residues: CASRDNWAYEQYF. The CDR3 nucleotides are TGTGCCAGTCGGGACAATTGGGCCTACGAGCAGTACTTC.

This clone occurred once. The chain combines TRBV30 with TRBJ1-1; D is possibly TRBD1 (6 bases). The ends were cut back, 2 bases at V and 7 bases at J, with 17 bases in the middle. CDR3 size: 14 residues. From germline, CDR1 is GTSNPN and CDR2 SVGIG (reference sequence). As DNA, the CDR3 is TGTGCCTGGAGTACAGGGACGGGGGAACATGAAGCTTTCTTT. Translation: CAWSTGTGEHEAFF.

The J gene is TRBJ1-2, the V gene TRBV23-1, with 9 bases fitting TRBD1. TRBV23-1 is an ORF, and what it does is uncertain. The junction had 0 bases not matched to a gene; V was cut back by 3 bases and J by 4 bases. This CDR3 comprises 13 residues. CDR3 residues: CASSQGQGYGYTF. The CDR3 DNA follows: TGCGCCAGCAGTCAGGGACAGGGCTATGGCTACACCTTC.

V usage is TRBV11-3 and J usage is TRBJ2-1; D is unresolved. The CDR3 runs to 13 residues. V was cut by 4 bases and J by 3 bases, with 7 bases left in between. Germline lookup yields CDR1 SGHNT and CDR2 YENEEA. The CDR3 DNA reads TGTGCCAGCAGCTCCGGCATCTACAATGAGCAGTTCTTC. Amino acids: CASSSGIYNEQFF.

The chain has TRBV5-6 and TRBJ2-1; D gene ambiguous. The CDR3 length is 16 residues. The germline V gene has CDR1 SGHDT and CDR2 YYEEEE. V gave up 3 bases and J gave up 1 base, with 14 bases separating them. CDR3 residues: CASSSDSLPSYNEQFF. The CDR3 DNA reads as TGTGCCAGCAGCTCAGATAGCCTCCCTTCCTACAATGAGCAGTTCTTC.

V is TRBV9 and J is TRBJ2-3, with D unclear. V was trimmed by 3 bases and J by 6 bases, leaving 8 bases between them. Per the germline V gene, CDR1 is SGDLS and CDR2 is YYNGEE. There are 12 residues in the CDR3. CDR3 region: CASSALSDTQYF. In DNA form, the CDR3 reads TGTGCCAGCAGCGCCCTCTCGGATACGCAGTATTTT.

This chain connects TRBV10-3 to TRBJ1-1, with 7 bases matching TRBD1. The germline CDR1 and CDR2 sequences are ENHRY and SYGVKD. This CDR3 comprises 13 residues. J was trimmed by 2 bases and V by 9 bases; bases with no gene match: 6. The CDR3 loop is CAMATGPNTEAFF. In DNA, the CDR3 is TGTGCCATGGCGACAGGGCCCAACACTGAAGCTTTCTTT.

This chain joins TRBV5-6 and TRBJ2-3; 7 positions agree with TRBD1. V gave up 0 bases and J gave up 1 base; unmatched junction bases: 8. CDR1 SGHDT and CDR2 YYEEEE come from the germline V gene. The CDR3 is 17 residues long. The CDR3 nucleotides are TGTGCCAGCAGCTTGGCAGGGCTGGGGACAGGCACAGATACGCAGTATTTT. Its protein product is CASSLAGLGTGTDTQYF.